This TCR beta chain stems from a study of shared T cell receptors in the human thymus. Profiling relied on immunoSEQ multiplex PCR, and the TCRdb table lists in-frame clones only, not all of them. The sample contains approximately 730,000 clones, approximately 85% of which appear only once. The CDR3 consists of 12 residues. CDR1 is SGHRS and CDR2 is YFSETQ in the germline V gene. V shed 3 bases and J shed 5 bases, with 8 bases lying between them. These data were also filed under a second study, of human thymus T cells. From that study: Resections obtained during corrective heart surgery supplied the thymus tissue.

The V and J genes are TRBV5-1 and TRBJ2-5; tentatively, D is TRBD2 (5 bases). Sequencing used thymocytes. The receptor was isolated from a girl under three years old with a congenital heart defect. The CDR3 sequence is CASSWTGETQYF. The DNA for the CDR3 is TGCGCCAGCAGCTGGACTGGGGAGACCCAGTACTTC.